The next 21 T cell receptor beta chains were all read from a single sample in a study of blood T cells in healthy people across ages. Sample-barcoded 5' priming and a J-beta primer mix drove a second PCR of roughly 7 to 11 cycles. TCRdb ran MiXCR on the 5' RACE reads and lists one entry per CDR3 protein. The sample yields 250,000 to 300,000 distinct CDR3 sequences, 25% to 30% seen once. The specimen was blood. The receptors were sampled from a woman in her 70s in good health.

The genes are TRBV28 and TRBJ2-4; TRBD1 aligns across 10 bases. V dropped 6 bases and J dropped 3; count of bases not matched to a gene: 14. The CDR3 is 18 residues long. The germline gives CDR1 MDHEN, CDR2 SYDVKM. The CDR3 DNA reads as TGTGCCAGCAGCACTCCGGGACAGGGGAGGGGGAGCAAAAACATTCAGTACTTC. Translation gives CASSTPGQGRGSKNIQYF. Drawing the rest from reference TRBV28 and TRBJ2-4, the complete variable domain is DVKVTQSSRYLVKRTGEKVFLECVQDMDHENMFWYRQDPGLGLRLIYFSYDVKMKEKGDIPEGYSVSREKKERFSLILESASTNQTSMYLCASSTPGQGRGSKNIQYFGAGTRLSVL.

This CDR3 reads CASSRERGSYNEQFF. CDR3 sequence (DNA): TGTGCCAGCAGCCGAGAGCGGGGATCCTACAATGAGCAGTTCTTC. The rearrangement links TRBV4-2 to TRBJ2-1; 7 bases align to TRBD2. Germline V lookup: CDR1 LGHNA, CDR2 YNFKEQ. V gave up 4 bases and J gave up 1 base; unmatched junction bases: 4. The CDR3 sequence is 15 residues long.

This clonotype occurred a few times. The chain recombines TRBV12-3 or TRBV12-4 with TRBJ2-1, with D possibly being TRBD2 (7 bases). Deletions cut 4 bases from V and 8 bases from J, with 15 bases between. The CDR3 consists of 14 residues. The CDR3: CASSSRTRGDEQFF. Written as DNA, the CDR3 is TGTGCCAGCAGTTCAAGGACTAGGGGGGATGAGCAGTTCTTC.

The CDR3 here is CASSLSRTVSGYTF. The CDR3 DNA sequence: TGTGCCAGCAGTTTATCCCGGACAGTTTCGGGCTACACCTTC. The chain joins TRBV27 to TRBJ1-2, with a possible D match to TRBD1 (6 bases). The CDR3 runs to 14 residues. In germline, CDR1 is MNHEY, CDR2 SMNVEV (reference sequence). V dropped 0 bases and J dropped 8 bases, with 13 bases sitting between them.

The V and J genes are TRBV7-2 and TRBJ2-7; D is undetermined. V was clipped by 2 bases and J by 2 bases, with 16 bases between them. Germline loops: CDR1 SGHTA, CDR2 FQGNSA. The CDR3 spans 16 residues. CDR3 in amino acids: CASSLSASTRPYEQYF. In DNA form, the CDR3 reads TGTGCCAGCAGCTTATCGGCCTCGACTCGCCCCTACGAGCAGTACTTC.

V usage is TRBV5-1 and J usage is TRBJ1-1; D is perhaps TRBD1 (5 bases). This CDR3 region has 15 residues. V was trimmed by 3 bases and J by 4 bases, leaving 16 bases between them. Per germline, CDR1 SGHRS and CDR2 YFSETQ. The CDR3, as DNA: TGCGCCAGCAGCTCCCGGACGGTTGGGGGCACTGAAGCTTTCTTT. Its translation is CASSSRTVGGTEAFF.

There are a few counts of this clonotype. The chain employs TRBV20-1 and TRBJ1-1, with D possibly being TRBD1 (6 bases). Per the germline V gene, CDR1 is DFQATT and CDR2 is SNEGSKA (reference sequence). V shed 6 bases and J shed 2 bases, with 19 bases lying between them. The CDR3 runs 15 residues. CDR3 residues: CSANRAGKPNTEAFF. The DNA of the CDR3 is TGCAGTGCCAACAGGGCAGGGAAACCTAACACTGAAGCTTTCTTT.

The V call is TRBV4-3, the J call TRBJ2-5; unclear D gene. The CDR3 extends over 15 amino acids. V was clipped by 4 bases and J by 1 base, with 13 bases between them. CDR1 is LGHNA, CDR2 YSLEER, per germline. CDR3 protein: CASSRDYGSQETQYF. The CDR3 nucleotides read TGCGCCAGCAGCCGAGATTATGGCAGCCAAGAGACCCAGTACTTC.

This sequence joins TRBV9 and TRBJ2-5; possible D gene TRBD2, 5 bases. V lost 0 bases and J 1 base, leaving 10 bases between the germline ends. The length of the CDR3 is 15 residues. Germline values: CDR1 SGDLS, CDR2 YYNGEE. The CDR3 spells CASSVATGGQETQYF. As DNA, the CDR3 is TGTGCCAGCAGCGTAGCTACCGGAGGCCAAGAGACCCAGTACTTC.

As regards this clonotype: A clone one base away is much larger, so this may be a read error. V usage is TRBV28 and J usage is TRBJ2-7; D is possibly TRBD2 (6 bases). The CDR3 spans 11 residues. The germline CDR1 and CDR2 sequences are MDHEN and SYDVKM. CDR3 DNA: TGTGCCAGCAGTCGGGGGTCCGAGCGGTACTTC. Translating it yields CASSRGSERYF.

Only a few counts were recorded for this clonotype. The chain is built from TRBV25-1 and TRBJ2-3; D gene ambiguous. The germline gives CDR1 MGHDK, CDR2 SYGVNS. The CDR3 has 11 amino acids. V was clipped by 2 bases and J by 5 bases, with 2 bases between them. CDR3 nucleotides: TGTGCCAGCAGTGAAGGAGATACGCAGTATTTT. It codes for CASSEGDTQYF.

The chain recombines TRBV2 with TRBJ2-5; the D is unclear. The CDR3 totals 14 residues. V was trimmed by 5 bases and J by 1 base, leaving 11 bases between them. CDR1 and CDR2 from the germline V gene are SNHLY and FYNNEI. CDR3 sequence reads: CASSLSRPQETQYF. In DNA form, the CDR3 reads TGTGCCAGCAGTCTGTCGAGACCCCAAGAGACCCAGTACTTC. The full variable domain, in which reference TRBV2 and TRBJ2-5 provide the parts outside the CDR3, is EPEVTQTPSHQVTQMGQEVILRCVPISNHLYFYWYRQILGQKVEFLVSFYNNEISEKSEIFDDQFSVERPDGSNFTLKIRSTKLEDSAMYFCASSLSRPQETQYFGPGTRLLVL.

This clonotype came up a few times. The chain recombines TRBV20-1 with TRBJ2-5; tentatively, D is TRBD2 (6 bases). The CDR3 has 14 residues. Trimming left V 4 bases short and J 5 bases short, with 17 bases between. In germline, CDR1 is DFQATT, CDR2 SNEGSKA (reference sequence). CDR3 sequence (DNA): TGCAGTGCTAATACGGGGACTGCACGGGAGACCCAGTACTTC. Its protein is CSANTGTARETQYF.

In its sample, this clonotype was seen a few times. The chain links TRBV24-1 to TRBJ2-1; 8 bases fit TRBD2. V dropped 9 bases and J dropped 9; count of bases not matched to a gene: 9. Per the germline V gene, CDR1 is KGHDR and CDR2 is SFDVKD. This CDR3 has 13 amino acids. The chain's CDR3 is CATGGLAVSEQFF. As DNA, the CDR3 is TGTGCCACCGGTGGACTAGCAGTTAGTGAGCAGTTCTTC.

The chain carries TRBV29-1 and TRBJ1-4; D is possibly TRBD1 (6 bases). Germline loops: CDR1 SQVTM, CDR2 ANQGSEA. V lost 3 bases and J 6 bases, leaving 14 bases between the germline ends. This CDR3 has 14 amino acids. Here the CDR3 DNA reads TGCAGCGTTGAGGTGGGGGGGGCTGATGAAAAACTGTTTTTT. The encoded protein is CSVEVGGADEKLFF. Together with reference TRBV29-1 and TRBJ1-4, the CDR3 gives the full variable domain: SAVISQKPSRDICQRGTSLTIQCQVDSQVTMMFWYRQQPGQSLTLIATANQGSEATYESGFVIDKFPISRPNLTFSTLTVSNMSPEDSSIYLCSVEVGGADEKLFFGSGTQLSVL.

This clonotype turned up a few times. The chain recombines TRBV5-1 with TRBJ2-4; D possibly corresponds to TRBD1 (6 bases). Germline V lookup: CDR1 SGHRS, CDR2 YFSETQ. CDR3 length: 17 residues. V was clipped by 4 bases and J by 0 bases, with 17 bases between them. CDR3 coding DNA: TGCGCCAGCAGCCTTATCGGGACAACAGGAGCCAAAAACATTCAGTACTTC. Translation: CASSLIGTTGAKNIQYF.

This clonotype was detected ten times or more. The chain recombines TRBV7-2 with TRBJ2-3; 7 bases are a match to TRBD2. The CDR3 has 15 amino acids. J gave up 1 base and V 3 bases, and 4 bases lay outside the gene matches. From germline, CDR1 is SGHTA and CDR2 FQGNSA. CDR3: CASSLASGGTDTQYF. For the CDR3, the DNA is TGTGCCAGCAGCTTGGCTAGCGGAGGCACAGATACGCAGTATTTT.

This clonotype turned up a few times. This chain links TRBV28 with TRBJ2-7; maybe TRBD2 (5 bases). V lost 5 bases and J 1 base, leaving 15 bases between the germline ends. Germline V CDR1 and CDR2: MDHEN, SYDVKM. There are 15 residues in the CDR3. Here the CDR3 reads CASSPAGVSSYEQYF. Here the CDR3 DNA reads TGTGCCAGCAGTCCCGCGGGTGTTTCGTCCTACGAGCAGTACTTC.

This clonotype was picked up a small number of times. At one of its ends the junction is not consistent with the germline gene, which may arise from a read error. This chain uses TRBV6-5 with TRBJ1-1; TRBD1 might be the D (5 bases). The CDR3 has 11 amino acids. Germline values: CDR1 MNHEY, CDR2 SVGAGI. CDR3 protein: CASSSGHGRLF. The CDR3 region has the DNA TGTGCCAGCAGTTCAGGACACGGTCGTCTCTTT.

At least ten counts were recorded for this clonotype. The chain employs TRBV7-6 and TRBJ1-5; D is undetermined. This CDR3 contains 13 residues. The V gene's germline CDR1 is SGHVS and CDR2 FNYEAQ. V lost 5 bases and J 2 bases, leaving 7 bases between the germline ends. The CDR3 nucleotides are TGTGCCAGCAGCCGCGAGGGCAATCAGCCCCAGCATTTT. Its protein is CASSREGNQPQHF. Combining the CDR3 with reference TRBV7-6 and TRBJ1-5 gives the whole variable domain GAGVSQSPRYKVTKRGQDVALRCDPISGHVSLYWYRQALGQGPEFLTYFNYEAQQDKSGLPNDRFSAERPEGSISTLTIQRTEQRDSAMYRCASSREGNQPQHFGDGTRLSIL.

This clonotype was recorded a few times. This rearrangement joins TRBV5-1 to TRBJ2-5, with D tentatively TRBD1 (6 bases). The germline V gene has CDR1 SGHRS and CDR2 YFSETQ. The CDR3 extends over 16 amino acids. V was cut by 0 bases and J by 1 base, with 13 bases left in between. The CDR3 nucleotides read TGCGCCAGCAGCTTGGGGGGCAGGGGCCCCCAAGAGACCCAGTACTTC. Protein product: CASSLGGRGPQETQYF.